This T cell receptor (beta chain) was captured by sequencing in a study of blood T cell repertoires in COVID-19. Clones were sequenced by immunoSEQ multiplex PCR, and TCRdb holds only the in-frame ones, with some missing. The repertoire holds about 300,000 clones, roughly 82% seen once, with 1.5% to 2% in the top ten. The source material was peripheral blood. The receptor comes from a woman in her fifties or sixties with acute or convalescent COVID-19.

The CDR3 loop is CASSSGGEDTQYF. The CDR3 region has the DNA TGTGCCAGCAGCTCAGGGGGAGAAGATACGCAGTATTTT. V usage is TRBV5-4 and J usage is TRBJ2-3; 7 bases map to TRBD1. The CDR3 is made up of 13 amino acids. Trimming cost V 3 bases and J 5 bases; bases outside gene matches: 3. The germline V gene encodes CDR1 SGHNT and CDR2 YYREEE (reference sequence).